Below, 8 T cell receptor beta chains from the same sample are listed, as sequenced in a study of human T cells and chemical hapten exposure. TCRdb called the RACE reads again in MiXCR, with one record for every CDR3 protein. The data show under 400,000 distinct CDR3 sequences, less than 6.5% seen once. Regarding time point: pre-sensitization, week 0. Specified treatment: therapeutic diphenylcyclopropenone sensitization with weekly scalp DPC. This specimen consisted of whole blood, obtained in connection with sensitization to the hapten diphenylcyclopropenone (DPC). The receptors come from a woman between 45 and 60 years old with alopecia areata. Some clones in this sample may be carry-over from other donors' samples.

At least ten counts were recorded for this clonotype. The rearrangement uses TRBV20-1 and TRBJ1-5, with D perhaps TRBD1 (5 bases). The CDR3 sequence is 14 residues long. V dropped 4 bases and J dropped 6 bases, with 16 bases sitting between them. The germline V gene encodes CDR1 DFQATT and CDR2 SNEGSKA (reference sequence). The CDR3 DNA follows: TGCAGTGCTACCCAGGGTAGTGGAGGTCAGCCCCAGCATTTT. This codes for CSATQGSGGQPQHF.

The gene calls are TRBV28 and TRBJ2-2, with a possible D match to TRBD1 (5 bases). The CDR3 consists of 14 residues. V lost 7 bases and J 4 bases, leaving 13 bases between the germline ends. Germline CDR1 reads MDHEN; CDR2 reads SYDVKM. The CDR3 protein is CASKQGGATGELFF. The CDR3 bases are TGTGCCAGCAAGCAGGGTGGGGCCACCGGGGAGCTGTTTTTT.

This chain uses TRBV12-3 or TRBV12-4 with TRBJ2-3; tentatively, D is TRBD2 (7 bases). The germline V and J ends were trimmed by 3 bases and 5 bases, with 12 bases remaining between them. The CDR3 has 14 amino acids. Here the CDR3 reads CASSFAGAIDTQYF. DNA of the CDR3: TGTGCCAGCAGTTTTGCGGGGGCGATAGATACGCAGTATTTT.

This clonotype was picked up many times. This chain joins TRBV7-9 and TRBJ1-4, with TRBD1 as a possible D gene (5 bases). Between the trimmed V and J ends, which lost 5 bases and 6 bases, there was a span of 13 bases. This CDR3 spans 14 amino acids. CDR1 and CDR2 from the germline V gene are SEHNR and FQNEAQ (reference sequence). The CDR3 DNA sequence: TGTGCCAGCAGCAGCCAGGGTGAGGATGAAAAACTGTTTTTT. Its protein is CASSSQGEDEKLFF.

This clonotype was recorded a few times. At one boundary the junction diverges from the germline segment, which might be a read error. The rearrangement joins TRBV27 to TRBJ2-3; 8 bases match TRBD2. The CDR3 is 13 amino acids. Germline loops: CDR1 MNHEY, CDR2 SMNVEV (reference sequence). The CDR3 protein is CTSREGWMDTQYF. For the CDR3, the DNA is TGCACCTCCCGGGAGGGGTGGATGGATACGCAGTATTTT.

V usage is TRBV6-2 or TRBV6-3 and J usage is TRBJ2-2; D unresolved. Germline lookup yields CDR1 MNHEY and CDR2 SVGEGT. There are 15 residues in the CDR3. Trimming stripped 2 bases from V and 3 bases from J, with 10 bases between. CDR3 nucleotides: TGTGCCAGCAGTTACCGACCCCAGTACACCGGGGAGCTGTTTTTT. Protein: CASSYRPQYTGELFF.

This chain connects TRBV5-4 to TRBJ1-2, with D unresolved. Trimming took off 0 bases at V and 6 bases at J, with 6 bases between the two ends. The CDR3 contains 12 residues. Germline-derived CDR1 and CDR2 are SGHNT and YYREEE (reference sequence). As DNA, the CDR3 is TGTGCCAGCAGCTTGGTAGAAAATGGCTACACCTTC. Amino acids: CASSLVENGYTF.

This clonotype was counted only a few times. V usage is TRBV9 and J usage is TRBJ1-5; D not resolved. V lost 0 bases and J 2 bases, leaving 9 bases between the germline ends. CDR1 and CDR2 (germline): SGDLS, YYNGEE. The CDR3 sequence is 15 residues long. DNA for the CDR3: TGTGCCAGCAGCGTAGGTACGATTGGCAATCAGCCCCAGCATTTT. Translated, it gives CASSVGTIGNQPQHF.